This TCR beta chain was identified during a study of cytomegalovirus exposure and HLA in healthy donors. Study-level points and caveats: The authors later found TCR association rates varying by HLA locus, with DRB1 most and HLA-C fewest. Most TCR sequences were rare, but some public TCRs occurred in many donors.

The ends were cut back, 6 bases at V and 1 base at J, with 16 bases in the middle. The germline CDR1 and CDR2 sequences are SQVTM and ANQGSEA. CDR3 length: 15 amino acids. Researchers ran the PCR with 60 Vbeta and 13 Jbeta primers. Sequencing used immunoSEQ multiplex PCR; TCRdb keeps in-frame clones, though not all of them. The sample includes 120,000 to 150,000 clones, almost 85% of them seen just once. Details on this clone: Its antigen is currently unknown.

Sequencing was done on a sample of PBMCs. The receptor comes from a man in his thirties or forties in good health and CMV-seropositive. The J gene is TRBJ2-1, the V gene TRBV29-1; D call uncertain. DNA of the CDR3: TGCAGCGTCGAGGTGCCTCGGGTGTCCTACAATGAGCAGTTCTTC. As protein: CSVEVPRVSYNEQFF.